The sequence of this T cell receptor (beta chain) was determined in a study of cytomegalovirus exposure and HLA in healthy donors. In the PCR, 60 Vbeta and 13 Jbeta primers were used. How the authors handled the data: In a later analysis, roughly 86 million unique TCR beta chains included roughly 11 million shared by two or more donors. Sequencing used immunoSEQ multiplex PCR; TCRdb keeps in-frame clones, though not all of them. V and J calls and clone size come straight from that table; D and trimming were deduced from the DNA. The sample has 150,000 to 200,000 clones; roughly 75% are singletons. This clone was detected a few times. Germline V gives CDR1 SGHTA, CDR2 FQGNSA. The V end was cut by 5 bases, the J end by 1 base, with 14 bases between. This CDR3 is 15 amino acids long.

The TCR comes from a woman in her fifties or sixties in good health and CMV-seropositive. The material sequenced was PBMCs. The chain couples TRBV7-2 to TRBJ1-1; D is possibly TRBD1 (5 bases). Here the CDR3 reads CASSERGLGNTEAFF. The CDR3 DNA is TGTGCCAGCAGCGAAAGGGGTTTAGGGAACACTGAAGCTTTCTTT.